This note documents a single TCR beta chain sequence. This receptor's antigen is unknown. Base qualities are missing; no much larger clone stands one base away. TCR beta CDR3 regions were sequenced from DNA using the immunoSEQ Assay. The original methods were these. To compute T cell density, TCR beta template counts were normalized to usable DNA, which was estimated by amplifying housekeeping genes. The preseqR package was used to estimate richness by extrapolating to 400,000 templates for PBMC samples and to 120,000 templates for tissue samples. Clonality was defined by subtracting Pielou's evenness from one. Tissue-enriched TCRs were identified through differential abundance testing performed on productive amino-acid clonotypes, with a minimum total count of 5 and an alpha of 0.1. The Jaccard Index and the Morisita Overlap Index were used to measure repertoire overlap between compartments. GLIPH grouped TCR beta CDR3s together with public tetramer-defined viral CDR3s, and a viral motif had to include at least three viral sequences and show V-gene enrichment. The table was pulled from immuneACCESS by TCRdb, which kept in-frame rearrangements only. Such tables lose some clones; where checked, under half of the loss comes from unresolved V genes, and the rest has no known cause. The DNA was the basis for D and trimming; V, J and clone size are from that table. Recorded for this sample are about 46,000 clones; roughly 79% of them occurred a single time. Jointly, the top ten make up about a sixth of the sample.

This sample stems from a study of T cells in localized non-small cell lung cancer (TCRdb year 2020). Study-level background: T cell repertoires of approximately 250 early-stage NSCLC patients were analyzed, with tumors being compared against uninvolved tumor-adjacent lungs. The cohort was made up of hundreds of treatment-naive NSCLC patients whose localized lung tumors had been resected. NSCLC patients had a mean age of approximately 66 years, and around 130 were male and around 99 female.

Study-wide conclusions, independent of this receptor: Longer overall survival was associated with higher T cell density in blood, whereas shorter survival was associated with higher clonality in adjacent lung. Because multi-region tumor sequencing was not performed, intratumor heterogeneity could not be ruled out. Because the study design was exploratory, TCR variables were selected using unadjusted p-values without false-discovery rate correction. A median of around 50 of the top 100 tumor clones were detected in paired uninvolved adjacent lung, and around 27 of these tumor clones were also found among the top 100 clones of the paired uninvolved adjacent lung. Uninvolved tumor-adjacent lung showed the highest T cell clonality, higher than tumor, which suggests more focused antigenic responses in the adjacent lung.

At diagnosis, peripheral blood, uninvolved tumor-adjacent lung and tumor were collected and were preserved as a mix of fresh-frozen and FFPE material. For TCR repertoire profiling, the blood samples were analyzed as peripheral blood mononuclear cells. The CDR3 holds 14 amino acids from the cysteine to the phenylalanine. Here the CDR3 DNA is all that survives: 42 bases in frame from base 1. CDR1 and CDR2, looked up from the germline V gene, are SGHRS and YFSETQ. V sheds 0 bases and J sheds 1 base, leaving 5 bases between their ends. The source is a man between 35 and 75 years old with stage III lung adenocarcinoma. The sequences come from peripheral blood mononuclear cells, collected before any cancer treatment. Recombination joined TRBV5-1 with TRBJ2-1; no D segment can be confidently identified. The encoded CDR3 is CASSLDGSYNEQFF. The base sequence is TGCGCCAGCAGCTTGGACGGGTCCTACAATGAGCAGTTCTTC.